These 27 T cell receptor beta chains share one sample of origin, sequenced in a study of shared clonotypes between healthy human individuals (dated by TCRdb to the early 2020s). The library was generated by the immunoSEQ multiplex PCR assay. The source is immuneACCESS, and TCRdb retained only in-frame sequences with V and J called. Part of the clones is not carried over; for the studies checked, unresolved V genes explain less than half of this, and the remainder is unexplained. This sample has roughly 300,000 clones in its table, and around 67% of those were observed once. The ten top clones hold 10% of the sample. Sequences were obtained from memory CD4+ T cells sorted from blood. Explained via the paper, the cell subset or site label denotes: CD45RA-negative fraction. The origin of the receptors is a man younger than 40 in good health.

The chain is built from TRBV18 and TRBJ1-4, with a possible D match to TRBD1 (6 bases). Between the trimmed V and J ends, which lost 4 bases and 5 bases, there was a span of 26 bases. The CDR3 extends over 19 amino acids. Germline CDR1 and CDR2: KGHSH and LQKENI. The CDR3: CASSLRNLPQTGQNEKLFF. The DNA for the CDR3 is TGTGCCAGCTCACTGCGTAACCTACCCCAGACAGGCCAGAATGAAAAACTGTTTTTT. The whole variable domain, remainder taken from reference TRBV18 and TRBJ1-4, is NAGVMQNPRHLVRRRGQEARLRCSPMKGHSHVYWYRQLPEEGLKFMVYLQKENIIDESGMPKERFSAEFPKEGPSILRIQQVVRGDSAAYFCASSLRNLPQTGQNEKLFFGSGTQLSVL.

CDR3 amino acids: CASSLVLRPDEQFF. DNA for the CDR3: TGTGCCAGCAGTTTGGTATTACGGCCCGATGAGCAGTTCTTC. The chain recombines TRBV28 with TRBJ2-1; D is undetermined. Deletions cut 3 bases from V and 8 bases from J, with 14 bases between. Germline assignment: CDR1 MDHEN and CDR2 SYDVKM. The CDR3 loop spans 14 amino acids.

Comment on this clone: One end of the junction varies from germline; a read error may be responsible. V usage is TRBV7-6 and J usage is TRBJ2-1; 10 positions match TRBD2. CDR1 and CDR2 from the germline V gene are SGHVS and FNYEAQ. The CDR3 runs to 13 residues. CDR3 region: CASSLSAGGASVF. The CDR3 bases are TGTGCCAGCAGCTTATCAGCGGGAGGGGCCTCGGTCTTC.

The chain uses TRBV5-4 and TRBJ1-1; maybe TRBD1 (5 bases). There are 15 residues in the CDR3. Germline lookup yields CDR1 SGHNT and CDR2 YYREEE (reference sequence). Trimming shortened V by 4 bases and J by 5 bases, and 18 bases separated the two germline ends. The chain's CDR3 is CASSNPRARGTEAFF. In DNA form, the CDR3 reads TGTGCCAGCAGCAACCCCAGGGCCCGCGGGACTGAAGCTTTCTTT. The full variable domain, with the rest looked up from reference TRBV5-4 and TRBJ1-1, is ETGVTQSPTHLIKTRGQQVTLRCSSQSGHNTVSWYQQALGQGPQFIFQYYREEENGRGNFPPRFSGLQFPNYSSELNVNALELDDSALYLCASSNPRARGTEAFFGQGTRLTVV.

This clone showed up just once. The rearrangement joins TRBV2 to TRBJ2-5; 7 nucleotides line up with TRBD2. Germline loops: CDR1 SNHLY, CDR2 FYNNEI. Trimming took 7 bases from V and 5 from J; bases not matched to a gene: 7. The length of the CDR3 is 13 residues. CDR3 bases: TGTGCCAGCATGAGCGGGACGGGGGAGACCCAGTACTTC. It encodes CASMSGTGETQYF.

J is TRBJ2-2 and V is TRBV4-1, with 12 nucleotides matching TRBD2. The CDR3 runs 19 residues. CDR1 is MGHRA and CDR2 is YSYEKL in the germline V gene. V gave up 4 bases and J gave up 6 bases; unmatched junction bases: 15. The CDR3 loop reads CASSRTGLAGGLGAGELFF. DNA of the CDR3: TGCGCCAGCAGCCGGACGGGGCTAGCGGGAGGGCTAGGGGCCGGGGAGCTGTTTTTT.

This clone was seen more than once but under ten times. This sequence joins TRBV19 and TRBJ2-3; the match to TRBD2 covers 15 bases. Trimming at V came to 3 bases and at J to 6 bases, leaving 10 bases not matched to a gene. Germline lookup yields CDR1 LNHDA and CDR2 SQIVND (reference sequence). This CDR3 is built from 18 residues. This chain's CDR3 is CASSMKGTSGRPGDTQYF. The DNA for the CDR3 is TGTGCCAGTAGTATGAAAGGGACTAGCGGGAGGCCAGGGGATACGCAGTATTTT.

This rearrangement joins TRBV15 to TRBJ2-5, with 9 bases lining up with TRBD2. This CDR3 has 16 amino acids. V trimming: 5 bases; J trimming: 5 bases; junction bases outside the gene matches: 12. Germline CDR1 and CDR2: LNHNV and YYDKDF (reference sequence). CDR3 DNA sequence: TGTGCCACCAGCGCCGGGGCTAGCGGGGCGAGGGAGACCCAGTACTTC. Its translation is CATSAGASGARETQYF.

The V call is TRBV5-6, the J call TRBJ1-2, with 8 bases aligning to TRBD1. This CDR3 spans 14 amino acids. Trimming removed 4 bases from V and 7 bases from J; junction bases left unmatched: 9. The germline gives CDR1 SGHDT, CDR2 YYEEEE. CDR3 in amino acids: CASSKGQAFRGYTF. CDR3 coding DNA: TGTGCCAGCAGCAAGGGACAGGCTTTCCGTGGCTACACCTTC.

This sequence joins TRBV5-4 and TRBJ2-2; D may be TRBD1 or TRBD2 (5 bases each). This CDR3 is built from 15 residues. Germline assignment: CDR1 SGHNT and CDR2 YYREEE (reference sequence). The V end was cut by 5 bases, the J end by 4 bases, with 15 bases between. The CDR3 spells CASRRWGIGTGELFF. CDR3 in DNA: TGTGCCAGCAGGCGTTGGGGGATCGGCACCGGGGAGCTGTTTTTT.

The rearrangement links TRBV18 to TRBJ1-2; 9 nucleotides align to TRBD1. J was trimmed by 4 bases and V by 3 bases; bases with no gene match: 3. The CDR3 has 14 amino acids. Germline loops: CDR1 KGHSH, CDR2 LQKENI. Here the CDR3 DNA reads TGTGCCAGCTCACCCGGGGACAGGGCCTATGGCTACACCTTC. It codes for CASSPGDRAYGYTF.

The chain joins TRBV28 to TRBJ1-1, with 7 bases fitting TRBD1. J was trimmed by 12 bases and V by 2 bases; bases with no gene match: 12. This CDR3 has 14 amino acids. Germline loops: CDR1 MDHEN, CDR2 SYDVKM. CDR3 amino acids: CASSLTNRGVKTFF. The CDR3 DNA follows: TGTGCCAGCAGTTTAACGAACAGGGGAGTCAAGACTTTCTTT.

Turning to this clone: A far larger clone is off by one base, so a read error is likely. This chain connects TRBV11-3 to TRBJ2-7, with no clear D. The CDR3 sequence is 12 residues long. Germline CDR1 and CDR2: SGHNT and YENEEA. Between the trimmed V and J ends, which lost 2 bases and 4 bases, there was a span of 6 bases. CDR3 sequence (DNA): TGTGCCAGCAGCTTAAGTGGGTACGAGCAGTACTTC. As protein: CASSLSGYEQYF.

This sequence joins TRBV27 and TRBJ2-4; D is ambiguous. Between the trimmed V and J ends, which lost 2 bases and 0 bases, there was a span of 8 bases. The CDR3 is 15 residues long. The germline CDR1 and CDR2 sequences are MNHEY and SMNVEV (reference sequence). The CDR3 coding sequence is TGTGCCAGCAGTTTAGATTTCCTAGCCAAAAACATTCAGTACTTC. It codes for CASSLDFLAKNIQYF.

The V gene is TRBV7-2, the J gene TRBJ2-7; 10 bases are shared with TRBD1. The CDR3 runs 17 residues. Unmatched junction bases numbered 11, after V lost 4 bases and J lost 2 bases. Per the germline V gene, CDR1 is SGHTA and CDR2 is FQGNSA. The chain's CDR3 is CASSSRRTGTGAYEQYF. CDR3 sequence (DNA): TGTGCCAGCAGCTCCCGGAGGACCGGGACAGGGGCCTACGAGCAGTACTTC.

This clone was recorded a few times. The chain uses TRBV7-9 and TRBJ1-2; 7 bases are shared with TRBD1. Germline trimming cut 5 bases from V and 4 bases from J; bases unmatched to any gene: 7. Germline CDR1 and CDR2: SEHNR and FQNEAQ (reference sequence). CDR3 size: 14 residues. The CDR3 is CASSKSTGVYGYTF. The CDR3 coding sequence is TGTGCCAGCAGCAAATCAACAGGGGTCTATGGCTACACCTTC.

CDR3 nucleotide sequence: TGTGCCAGCAGCTGGGGGACGGAAGACTACGAGCAGTACTTC. It yields the protein CASSWGTEDYEQYF. The V call is TRBV5-4, the J call TRBJ2-7; either TRBD1 or TRBD2 may supply D (5 bases each). The CDR3 is made up of 14 amino acids. The V and J ends lost 3 bases and 3 bases respectively, with 13 bases between them. Germline V gene lookup returns CDR1 SGHNT and CDR2 YYREEE (reference sequence).

The table lists this clone with a few counts. The chain carries TRBV7-2 and TRBJ2-1, with D uncertain. CDR1 SGHTA and CDR2 FQGNSA come from the germline V gene. V lost 1 base and J 11 bases, leaving 12 bases between the germline ends. The CDR3 is made up of 13 amino acids. The CDR3 loop is CASSLVGSSQQFF. DNA of the CDR3: TGTGCCAGCAGCTTAGTTGGTAGCAGCCAGCAGTTCTTC.

Written as DNA, the CDR3 is TGTGCCAGCAGTTACGAGGGACTGGATGGAAACACCATATATTTT. It encodes CASSYEGLDGNTIYF. The chain couples TRBV6-5 to TRBJ1-3, with D possibly TRBD1 on 5 matching bases. The CDR3 length is 15 residues. The germline CDR1 and CDR2 sequences are MNHEY and SVGAGI. Trimming took off 2 bases at V and 3 bases at J, with 11 bases between the two ends.

The chain employs TRBV28 and TRBJ2-7, with D possibly matching TRBD1 (5 bases). This CDR3 spans 13 amino acids. Between the trimmed V and J ends, which lost 6 bases and 5 bases, there was a span of 14 bases. From germline, CDR1 is MDHEN and CDR2 SYDVKM. The CDR3 is CASSRTGSHEQYF. The CDR3 DNA is TGTGCCAGCAGCCGAACAGGCAGCCACGAGCAGTACTTC.

The gene calls are TRBV4-2 and TRBJ2-7, with D unresolved. CDR1 LGHNA and CDR2 YNFKEQ come from the germline V gene. The ends were cut back, 4 bases at V and 3 bases at J, with 10 bases in the middle. The CDR3 contains 13 residues. CDR3 bases: TGTGCCAGCAGCCCAGCGACTGGCTACGAGCAGTACTTC. It translates to CASSPATGYEQYF.

A few counts support this clone. The chain employs TRBV4-1 and TRBJ2-2; D is possibly TRBD1 (6 bases). V lost 1 base to trimming and J lost 0 bases, with 18 bases between them. Germline values: CDR1 MGHRA, CDR2 YSYEKL. This CDR3 has 19 residues. The CDR3 region has the DNA TGCGCCAGCAGCCAAGGCCATGGACAGTTTGACGCGAACACCGGGGAGCTGTTTTTT. Protein: CASSQGHGQFDANTGELFF.

The chain links TRBV5-1 to TRBJ2-1; 10 bases map to TRBD2. The V gene end was trimmed by 2 bases and the J gene end by 0 bases; junction bases not matched to a gene: 14. Per the germline V gene, CDR1 is SGHRS and CDR2 is YFSETQ. The CDR3 spans 20 residues. CDR3 DNA: TGCGCCAGCAGCTTTCCTCTAGCGGGAGACGATTCCAGCTCCTACAATGAGCAGTTCTTC. Amino acid sequence: CASSFPLAGDDSSSYNEQFF.

The chain is built from TRBV6-6 and TRBJ2-7; the D call may be TRBD1 or TRBD2 (5 bases each). CDR3 size: 15 residues. V was trimmed by 0 bases and J by 0 bases, leaving 9 bases between them. Germline loops: CDR1 MNHNY, CDR2 SVGAGI (reference sequence). CDR3 protein: CASSYSFGTSYEQYF. For the CDR3, the DNA is TGTGCCAGCAGTTACTCGTTCGGGACCTCCTACGAGCAGTACTTC.

This chain joins TRBV2 and TRBJ2-1; maybe TRBD2 (6 bases). V lost 8 bases and J 7 bases, leaving 12 bases between the germline ends. Germline V CDR1 and CDR2: SNHLY, FYNNEI. The CDR3 consists of 12 residues. The chain's CDR3 is CASWLARNEQFF. The CDR3 nucleotides read TGTGCCAGCTGGCTAGCGAGAAATGAGCAGTTCTTC.

The genes are TRBV10-2 and TRBJ2-7; 7 nucleotides line up with TRBD2. Germline CDR1 and CDR2: WSHSY and SAAADI. This CDR3 contains 14 residues. J gave up 2 bases and V 4 bases, and 5 bases lay outside the gene matches. The CDR3 DNA reads as TGCGCCAGCAGTGCCCCTAGCGGTACCTACGAGCAGTACTTC. This encodes CASSAPSGTYEQYF.

The sample holds many counts of this clone. The V and J genes are TRBV5-1 and TRBJ2-5; D is unclear. The CDR3 is made up of 15 amino acids. Trimming took off 0 bases at V and 1 base at J, with 10 bases between the two ends. Looked up from germline, CDR1 is SGHRS and CDR2 is YFSETQ. As DNA, the CDR3 is TGCGCCAGCAGCTTGGACGGGCGCCCCCAAGAGACCCAGTACTTC. Translating it yields CASSLDGRPQETQYF. Combining the CDR3 with reference TRBV5-1 and TRBJ2-5 gives the whole variable domain KAGVTQTPRYLIKTRGQQVTLSCSPISGHRSVSWYQQTPGQGLQFLFEYFSETQRNKGNFPGRFSGRQFSNSRSEMNVSTLELGDSALYLCASSLDGRPQETQYFGPGTRLLVL.